These 5 T cell receptor beta chains share one sample of origin, sequenced in a study of beta chain features in type 1 diabetes. Expressed TCRB transcripts were sequenced, since all the RNA that had been isolated was reverse transcribed. Profiling relied on immunoSEQ multiplex PCR, and the TCRdb table lists in-frame clones only, not all of them. The sample shows under 150,000 clones, 17% of them seen only once. Antigens of these TCRs are unknown. Study findings and constraints: In every one of the four CD4+ subsets, TCRB CDR3s were moderately but significantly shorter in Type 1 diabetes patients.

The sample comprised central memory CD4+ T cells from blood. The receptors were sampled from a young man with type 1 diabetes.

For the CDR3, the DNA is TGTGCCAGCAGCCCCGGACAGGGGTCATACAATGAGCAGTTCTTC. It translates to CASSPGQGSYNEQFF. V usage is TRBV5-4 and J usage is TRBJ2-1; 9 bases line up with TRBD1. The CDR3 consists of 15 residues. V was clipped by 4 bases and J by 4 bases; unmatched bases: 6. In germline, CDR1 is SGHNT, CDR2 YYREEE (reference sequence).

This clone was detected only a few times. The chain uses TRBV18 and TRBJ2-7; TRBD1 matches 10 bases. The germline CDR1 and CDR2 sequences are KGHSH and LQKENI. V shed 1 base and J 7 bases; nucleotides not matched to a gene: 4. The CDR3 sequence is 14 residues long. DNA for the CDR3: TGTGCCAGCTCACCACGACAGGGGGCGGGGGAGCAGTACTTC. Amino acids: CASSPRQGAGEQYF.

This clone was counted between two and nine times. V gene TRBV9 combines with J gene TRBJ1-6; 7 bases are shared with TRBD1. The junction had 5 bases not matched to a gene; V was cut back by 2 bases and J by 6 bases. This CDR3 is 15 amino acids long. The germline V gene encodes CDR1 SGDLS and CDR2 YYNGEE. The CDR3 bases are TGTGCCAGCAGCGTTCAGGGGGGGCTTAATTCACCCCTCCACTTT. Amino acids: CASSVQGGLNSPLHF. Full variable domain (outside the CDR3, taken from reference TRBV9 and TRBJ1-6): DSGVTQTPKHLITATGQRVTLRCSPRSGDLSVYWYQQSLDQGLQFLIQYYNGEERAKGNILERFSAQQFPDLHSELNLSSLELGDSALYFCASSVQGGLNSPLHFGNGTRLTVT.

CDR3 nucleotides: TGCACCAGCAGCCAAGCTCCCGGGACAGGTCCTTATGGCTACACCTTC. It codes for CTSSQAPGTGPYGYTF. This chain links TRBV1 with TRBJ1-2; the D segment call TRBD1 is taken from the table without a DNA check. TRBV1 is marked as a pseudogene. The CDR3 sequence is 16 residues long.

This clone was observed a few times. The chain is built from TRBV7-9 and TRBJ2-1; maybe TRBD2 (5 bases). CDR1 is SEHNR, CDR2 FQNEAQ, per germline (reference sequence). The CDR3 length is 15 residues. The V end lost 5 bases, the J end lost 0 bases, and 11 bases lay between the germline ends. The CDR3 DNA is TGTGCCAGCAGCCAAAGAGGGAGCTCCTACAATGAGCAGTTCTTC. This gives the protein CASSQRGSSYNEQFF.